What follows are 30 T cell receptor beta chains derived from one specimen sequenced in a study of memory CD4+ T cells and cytomegalovirus serostatus. Some clones are missing from TCRdb's copy, which holds only in-frame ones; the method was immunoSEQ multiplex PCR. The sample has tens of thousands of clones; around 76% are singletons. Single viable CD3+CD4+CD8-CD45RO+ cells were sorted as the memory CD4+ T cells. Sample: memory CD4+ T cells from blood. Receptor source: an adult in good health and CMV-seronegative.

V is TRBV7-2 and J is TRBJ1-1; no reliable D call. The CDR3 is 15 amino acids. The ends were cut back, 4 bases at V and 1 base at J, with 13 bases in the middle. Germline assignment: CDR1 SGHTA and CDR2 FQGNSA. Written as DNA, the CDR3 is TGTGCCAGCAGCTATGCGTTGTCAGCGAACACTGAAGCTTTCTTT. As protein: CASSYALSANTEAFF.

Only a few counts were recorded for this clone. The rearrangement links TRBV29-1 to TRBJ2-2, with 7 bases that match TRBD2. Germline V gives CDR1 SQVTM, CDR2 ANQGSEA. The CDR3 is made up of 14 amino acids. Trimming took 5 bases from V and 5 from J; bases not matched to a gene: 8. CDR3 nucleotide sequence: TGCAGCGTTCGGGGGACTATAGGAACCGGGGAGCTGTTTTTT. Translating it yields CSVRGTIGTGELFF.

The rearrangement joins TRBV6-5 to TRBJ1-2; TRBD1 matches 7 bases. Germline V gene data show CDR1 as MNHEY and CDR2 as SVGAGI. J was trimmed by 8 bases and V by 6 bases; bases with no gene match: 9. This CDR3 region has 13 residues. The DNA for the CDR3 is TGTGCCAGCAGCTTCTTAGACAGGGAAGGCTACACCTTC. Residues: CASSFLDREGYTF.

CDR3 DNA sequence: TGTGCCACCCAGGAGTCTGGGTCGAACACTGAAGCTTTCTTT. This codes for CATQESGSNTEAFF. The J gene is TRBJ1-1, the V gene TRBV2; D gene uncertain. Germline V gives CDR1 SNHLY, CDR2 FYNNEI. V lost 10 bases and J lost 1, with 16 bases in between. The CDR3 sequence is 14 residues long.

The rearrangement uses TRBV6-1 and TRBJ1-1; no clear D. Trimming removed 2 bases from V and 4 bases from J, with 11 bases in between. CDR3 length: 14 amino acids. Germline CDR1 is MNHNS and CDR2 is SASEGT. The CDR3 spells CASSERGVGTEAFF. The CDR3 DNA reads as TGTGCCAGCAGTGAACGTGGGGTAGGCACTGAAGCTTTCTTT.

The chain recombines TRBV4-3 with TRBJ2-7, with D perhaps matching TRBD1 (6 bases). Trimming removed 1 base from V and 1 base from J, with 11 bases in between. The CDR3 is 15 amino acids. Germline CDR1 LGHNA, CDR2 YSLEER. CDR3 bases: TGCGCCAGCAGCCAAGTACAGGGAGTTTCCTACGAGCAGTACTTC. Translation gives CASSQVQGVSYEQYF.

The rearrangement uses TRBV9 and TRBJ2-7; perhaps TRBD1 as D (6 bases). Germline V lookup: CDR1 SGDLS, CDR2 YYNGEE. V was shortened by 4 bases and J by 2 bases, with 16 bases between the two germline ends. The CDR3 is 15 amino acids. In DNA form, the CDR3 reads TGTGCCAGCAGCCCCCTGGGACACACAACCTACGAGCAGTACTTC. Protein sequence: CASSPLGHTTYEQYF.

The chain is built from TRBV9 and TRBJ2-3; the D is unclear. V gave up 0 bases and J gave up 6 bases, with 11 bases separating them. CDR3 length equals 14 residues. Germline CDR1 SGDLS, CDR2 YYNGEE. CDR3 region: CASSVEGDSDTQYF. CDR3 coding DNA: TGTGCCAGCAGCGTAGAAGGTGATAGCGATACGCAGTATTTT.

The CDR3 sequence: CASSSRTGADSNQPQHF. The DNA for the CDR3 is TGTGCCAGCAGCTCTCGGACAGGGGCGGATAGCAATCAGCCCCAGCATTTT. The V gene is TRBV7-2, the J gene TRBJ1-5; TRBD1 matches 9 bases. There are 17 residues in the CDR3. V shed 4 bases, J shed 0 bases, and the junction held 7 bases outside the gene matches. From germline, CDR1 is SGHTA and CDR2 FQGNSA.

The CDR3, as DNA: TGTGCCAGCAGCCCCGACTCTGGGGCCAACGTCCTGACTTTC. It is translated as CASSPDSGANVLTF. This sequence joins TRBV5-5 and TRBJ2-6; D not certain. V dropped 4 bases and J dropped 0 bases, with 5 bases sitting between them. The CDR3 is 14 amino acids. From germline, CDR1 is SGHKS and CDR2 YYEKEE (reference sequence).

The chain carries TRBV11-2 and TRBJ2-4; 7 bases match TRBD2. With V trimmed by 1 base and J by 0 bases, 3 bases remained unmatched. The V gene's germline CDR1 is SGHAT and CDR2 FQNNGV. This CDR3 has 16 residues. The CDR3 DNA sequence: TGTGCCAGCAGCTTAGGGGGGGGGACAGCCAAAAACATTCAGTACTTC. Encoded protein: CASSLGGGTAKNIQYF. The full variable domain, rest sourced from reference TRBV11-2 and TRBJ2-4, is EAGVAQSPRYKIIEKRQSVAFWCNPISGHATLYWYQQILGQGPKLLIQFQNNGVVDDSQLPKDRFSAERLKGVDSTLKIQPAKLEDSAVYLCASSLGGGTAKNIQYFGAGTRLSVL.

The chain recombines TRBV5-1 with TRBJ1-2; a weak D match, TRBD1 (6 bases). Trimming stripped 4 bases from V and 11 bases from J, with 12 bases between. This CDR3 contains 11 residues. The germline V gene encodes CDR1 SGHRS and CDR2 YFSETQ. As DNA, the CDR3 is TGCGCCAGCAGCGTCAACAGGGAGTACACCTTC. This encodes CASSVNREYTF.

V is TRBV2 and J is TRBJ2-5, with D possibly matching TRBD2 (6 bases). The germline gives CDR1 SNHLY, CDR2 FYNNEI. This CDR3 is 14 amino acids long. Between the trimmed V and J ends, which lost 6 bases and 2 bases, there was a span of 13 bases. The CDR3 DNA sequence: TGTGCCAGCAGGGATTCTAGCGCTCAAGAGACCCAGTACTTC. Translated, it gives CASRDSSAQETQYF.

The gene calls are TRBV6-5 and TRBJ1-1; D gene ambiguous. From germline, CDR1 is MNHEY and CDR2 SVGAGI. The CDR3 covers 14 residues. The germline V and J ends were trimmed by 3 bases and 3 bases, with 11 bases remaining between them. CDR3 nucleotides: TGTGCCAGCAGTTATTCTCGGGTCTACACTGAAGCTTTCTTT. Translating gives CASSYSRVYTEAFF.

This clone turned up a few times. The rearrangement joins TRBV7-3 to TRBJ1-1; no clear D. This CDR3 has 13 residues. V was pared by 4 bases and J by 3 bases, with 9 bases between. CDR1 is SGHTA and CDR2 is FQGTGA in the germline V gene. The DNA of the CDR3 is TGTGCCAGCAGCTCACACGTAGACACTGAAGCTTTCTTT. Amino acids: CASSSHVDTEAFF.

The chain carries TRBV13 and TRBJ1-2, with 7 bases matching TRBD1. V shed 6 bases, J shed 5 bases, and the junction held 6 bases outside the gene matches. The germline V gene has CDR1 PRHDT and CDR2 FYEKMQ (reference sequence). The CDR3 spans 13 residues. Here the CDR3 DNA reads TGTGCCAGCAGACGTCAGGGGGAGTATGGCTACACCTTC. This sequence encodes CASRRQGEYGYTF.

The rearrangement uses TRBV25-1 and TRBJ2-7, with a possible D match to TRBD2 (7 bases). The CDR3 sequence is 13 residues long. V lost 2 bases to trimming and J lost 6 bases, with 11 bases between them. Germline CDR1 is MGHDK and CDR2 is SYGVNS. This CDR3 is CASSEGGAGEQYF. As DNA, the CDR3 is TGTGCCAGCAGTGAAGGGGGGGCAGGCGAGCAGTACTTC.

The J gene is TRBJ2-1, the V gene TRBV6-7, with D maybe TRBD1 (5 bases). TRBV6-7 is an ORF; its function is uncertain. Trimming left V 7 bases short and J 5 bases short, with 24 bases between. The CDR3 is made up of 17 amino acids. The chain's CDR3 is CASTPRGPRGTDNEQFF. In DNA, the CDR3 is TGTGCCAGCACCCCAAGAGGCCCAAGGGGTACGGACAATGAGCAGTTCTTC.

V is TRBV7-2 and J is TRBJ2-7, with a weak D call TRBD2 (5 bases). V lost 4 bases and J 7 bases, leaving 11 bases between the germline ends. There are 12 residues in the CDR3. Per germline, CDR1 SGHTA and CDR2 FQGNSA. Here the CDR3 DNA reads TGTGCCAGCAGCTCACGCGGGCTAGAGCAGTACTTC. Its protein is CASSSRGLEQYF.

This chain uses TRBV5-4 with TRBJ2-7, with D perhaps assigned TRBD1 or TRBD2 (5 bases each). Germline V gene data show CDR1 as SGHNT and CDR2 as YYREEE (reference sequence). The V end was cut by 1 base, the J end by 4 bases, with 12 bases between. The CDR3 consists of 14 residues. CDR3 in amino acids: CASSLWGKLYEQYF. The CDR3 DNA is TGTGCCAGCAGCTTGTGGGGGAAGCTGTACGAGCAGTACTTC.

The rearrangement links TRBV2 to TRBJ2-1; D tentatively fits TRBD1 or TRBD2 (5 bases each). Germline V CDR1 and CDR2: SNHLY, FYNNEI. The V end lost 4 bases, the J end lost 5 bases, and 18 bases lay between the germline ends. The CDR3 is made up of 16 amino acids. CDR3 coding DNA: TGTGCCAGCAGTGCTAGAGGGACCGCTGGCAACAATGAGCAGTTCTTC. Translation gives CASSARGTAGNNEQFF. The variable domain in full, completed from reference TRBV2 and TRBJ2-1, reads EPEVTQTPSHQVTQMGQEVILRCVPISNHLYFYWYRQILGQKVEFLVSFYNNEISEKSEIFDDQFSVERPDGSNFTLKIRSTKLEDSAMYFCASSARGTAGNNEQFFGPGTRLTVL.

The J gene is TRBJ2-2, the V gene TRBV9, with TRBD1 identical over 9 bases. Germline V gene sequence: CDR1 SGDLS, CDR2 YYNGEE. The length of the CDR3 is 14 residues. V lost 3 bases to trimming and J lost 9 bases; unmatched junction nucleotides: 6. The CDR3 bases are TGTGCCAGCAGCGCTACTACAGGGGGCCGGGAGCTGTTTTTT. It encodes CASSATTGGRELFF.

This clone appeared once. This chain links TRBV10-3 with TRBJ2-7; the D is unclear. The CDR3 totals 16 residues. Germline CDR1 ENHRY, CDR2 SYGVKD. With 2 bases removed from V and 7 bases from J, the gap between germline ends came to 21 bases. DNA of the CDR3: TGTGCCATCAGTGAGGATAATCGTCCTCCCTTGGGGGAGCAGTACTTC. Protein sequence: CAISEDNRPPLGEQYF.

A few counts support this clone. The rearrangement joins TRBV6-5 to TRBJ2-3; D is uncertain. V was shortened by 6 bases and J by 2 bases, with 15 bases between the two germline ends. Germline V CDR1 and CDR2: MNHEY, SVGAGI. CDR3 length: 15 amino acids. In nucleotides, the CDR3 is TGTGCCAGCAGCCCTCGACCTACTTTCACAGATACGCAGTATTTT. It translates to CASSPRPTFTDTQYF.

This clone has only a few counts. The rearrangement links TRBV19 to TRBJ2-2; D unclear. The CDR3 is 13 residues long. V lost 8 bases to trimming and J lost 4 bases, with 11 bases between them. Germline lookup yields CDR1 LNHDA and CDR2 SQIVND (reference sequence). The CDR3 reads CASSLRGTGELFF. CDR3 in DNA: TGTGCCAGTTCCCTTAGAGGCACCGGGGAGCTGTTTTTT.

This clone was counted once. J is TRBJ1-1 and V is TRBV19; 7 bases fit TRBD1. V gave up 5 bases and J gave up 1 base; unmatched junction bases: 4. Germline V gene sequence: CDR1 LNHDA, CDR2 SQIVND (reference sequence). The CDR3 extends over 14 amino acids. The CDR3 region is CASSHRGGNTEAFF. CDR3 DNA: TGTGCCAGTAGTCACAGGGGTGGGAACACTGAAGCTTTCTTT.

The chain employs TRBV10-3 and TRBJ2-2; perhaps TRBD1 as D (5 bases). The V gene lost 3 bases and the J gene lost 6 bases, with 14 bases spanning the gap. The CDR3 has 15 amino acids. From germline, CDR1 is ENHRY and CDR2 SYGVKD. The CDR3 reads CAISEGAYGAGELFF. The CDR3 DNA reads TGTGCCATCAGTGAAGGGGCGTACGGCGCCGGGGAGCTGTTTTTT.

DNA of the CDR3: TGCAGCGCGAAGGGGGCTGCCAAAAACATTCAGTACTTC. As protein: CSAKGAAKNIQYF. This chain joins TRBV29-1 and TRBJ2-4, with 7 bases matching TRBD1. Germline V CDR1 and CDR2: SQVTM, ANQGSEA. This CDR3 is built from 13 residues. V shed 7 bases and J 1 base; nucleotides not matched to a gene: 4.

The chain carries TRBV6-5 and TRBJ2-3, with 9 bases lining up with TRBD1. There are 14 residues in the CDR3. CDR1 and CDR2 (germline): MNHEY, SVGAGI. Losses at the gene ends were 6 bases for V and 4 bases for J; bases not matched to a gene: 5. The chain's CDR3 is CASRWGQGSDTQYF. The CDR3 nucleotides read TGTGCCAGCAGATGGGGACAGGGATCAGATACGCAGTATTTT.

The V gene is TRBV29-1, the J gene TRBJ2-7, with D maybe TRBD2 (6 bases). V lost 4 bases to trimming and J lost 4 bases, with 23 bases between them. The CDR3 runs 16 residues. Germline V gene lookup returns CDR1 SQVTM and CDR2 ANQGSEA. CDR3 nucleotide sequence: TGCAGCGTTGTCCCGGGTGGTAGCGGAGGGGCGTACGAGCAGTACTTC. Translating it yields CSVVPGGSGGAYEQYF.